This passage covers 13 T cell receptor beta chains from one sample sequenced in a study of T cells in Graves' hyperthyroidism and ophthalmopathy. Amplification yielded TCR beta CDR3 regions, with RNA transcripts as the source. Using the HTBI primer set, a first-round RT-PCR was run on the TCR CDR3. A single record per CDR3 protein comes from TCRdb applying MiXCR to the multiplex PCR reads. The data contain 360,000 or so distinct CDR3 sequences, about a fifth of them seen just once; the ten biggest clones take up approximately 4%. Sequencing used blood. These receptors were taken from a young woman with Graves' hyperthyroidism.

This clonotype showed up many times. This chain uses TRBV11-2 with TRBJ2-7, with 8 nucleotides matching TRBD2. J lost 4 bases, V lost 0 bases, and 2 bases had no gene match. Looked up from germline, CDR1 is SGHAT and CDR2 is FQNNGV. The CDR3 has 14 residues. DNA for the CDR3: TGTGCCAGCAGCTTAGACGGGGGGGGGTACGAGCAGTACTTC. Its protein is CASSLDGGGYEQYF.

Many counts were recorded for this clonotype. The chain is built from TRBV2 and TRBJ2-4; TRBD2 agrees at 10 bases. V shed 3 bases and J 4 bases; nucleotides not matched to a gene: 3. The CDR3 is 15 residues long. Germline assignment: CDR1 SNHLY and CDR2 FYNNEI. The CDR3 loop is CASSDTSGEKNIQYF. The CDR3, as DNA: TGTGCCAGCAGTGACACTAGCGGGGAGAAAAACATTCAGTACTTC.

This clonotype was observed at least ten times. The V and J genes are TRBV6-5 and TRBJ1-2; 9 bases fit TRBD1. J was trimmed by 7 bases and V by 7 bases; bases with no gene match: 7. This CDR3 contains 13 residues. The germline CDR1 and CDR2 sequences are MNHEY and SVGAGI. The CDR3 DNA reads as TGTGCCAGCACCGAACAGGGGGCGGCTGGCTACACCTTC. Its translation is CASTEQGAAGYTF.

Ten or more counts support this clonotype. This rearrangement joins TRBV29-1 to TRBJ2-7, with TRBD1 matching over 9 bases. After removal of 7 bases from V and 6 bases from J, the junction contained 4 bases not matched to a gene. Germline V CDR1 and CDR2: SQVTM, ANQGSEA. This CDR3 has 11 residues. The CDR3 DNA is TGCAGCGCTGGGACAGGGACCGAGCAGTACTTC. Protein product: CSAGTGTEQYF.

This clonotype was counted at least ten times. The chain combines TRBV6-4 with TRBJ2-1; 9 nucleotides align to TRBD2. Germline CDR1 is MRHNA and CDR2 is SNTAGT. This CDR3 is built from 15 residues. V lost 0 bases and J lost 7; bases outside the gene matches: 4. CDR3 amino acids: CASSDSTSGWNEQFF. The CDR3 nucleotides are TGTGCCAGCAGTGACTCTACTAGCGGGTGGAATGAGCAGTTCTTC.

This clonotype was recorded many times. The chain employs TRBV11-2 and TRBJ1-2; TRBD1 agrees at 7 bases. The ends lost 2 bases at V and 5 bases at J; junction bases unmatched: 20. This CDR3 spans 19 amino acids. The V gene's germline CDR1 is SGHAT and CDR2 FQNNGV. The CDR3: CASSLSWTGGISRTYGYTF. CDR3 DNA: TGTGCCAGCAGCTTATCCTGGACAGGAGGAATATCTAGGACATATGGCTACACCTTC. The entire variable domain, with the rest obtained from reference TRBV11-2 and TRBJ1-2, is as follows: EAGVAQSPRYKIIEKRQSVAFWCNPISGHATLYWYQQILGQGPKLLIQFQNNGVVDDSQLPKDRFSAERLKGVDSTLKIQPAKLEDSAVYLCASSLSWTGGISRTYGYTFGSGTRLTVV.

The gene calls are TRBV29-1 and TRBJ1-2; D may be TRBD1 (5 bases). CDR1 is SQVTM, CDR2 ANQGSEA, per germline. V lost 7 bases to trimming and J lost 7 bases, with 19 bases between them. The CDR3 covers 13 residues. CDR3 loop: CSEYSQEWGGYTF. The CDR3 DNA reads TGCAGCGAGTACTCACAGGAGTGGGGTGGCTACACCTTC.

The V gene is TRBV10-3, the J gene TRBJ1-1; D might be TRBD1 (5 bases). The CDR3 loop spans 16 amino acids. CDR1 ENHRY and CDR2 SYGVKD come from the germline V gene. V was shortened by 3 bases and J by 6 bases, with 20 bases between the two germline ends. The chain's CDR3 is CAISDPVGGRDSEAFF. In DNA, the CDR3 is TGTGCCATCAGTGACCCCGTTGGGGGGAGAGACTCTGAAGCTTTCTTT.

This clonotype has at least ten counts. The genes are TRBV6-2 or TRBV6-3 and TRBJ1-1; the D is unclear. The V end lost 8 bases, the J end lost 1 base, and 14 bases lay between the germline ends. CDR1 and CDR2 from the germline V gene are MNHEY and SVGEGT. CDR3 length: 14 residues. The CDR3 nucleotides read TGTGCCAGCCGCATCGAGGAGGGGAACACTGAAGCTTTCTTT. Its translation: CASRIEEGNTEAFF.

This clonotype was seen at least ten times. This chain connects TRBV6-1 to TRBJ2-7; TRBD1 or TRBD2 may be the D gene (5 bases each). The CDR3 is 13 residues long. Germline CDR1 and CDR2: MNHNS and SASEGT. V lost 7 bases, J lost 0 bases, and 10 bases lay in between. The CDR3 sequence: CASKRGRSYEQYF. The CDR3 nucleotides read TGTGCCAGCAAACGGGGACGCTCCTACGAGCAGTACTTC.

In this sample, this clonotype turned up many times. The J gene is TRBJ1-2, the V gene TRBV28; D uncertain. V was trimmed by 2 bases and J by 8 bases, leaving 18 bases between them. Germline CDR1 reads MDHEN; CDR2 reads SYDVKM. The CDR3 totals 15 residues. The CDR3 DNA is TGTGCCAGCAGTTTACCCCCGTTAACTCCCCGGGGCTACACCTTC. It encodes CASSLPPLTPRGYTF.

The rearrangement joins TRBV27 to TRBJ1-1; D may be TRBD1 (6 bases). The CDR3 has 16 residues. Trimming stripped 5 bases from V and 2 bases from J, with 18 bases between. Germline V lookup: CDR1 MNHEY, CDR2 SMNVEV (reference sequence). CDR3 sequence reads: CASSPPGGRINTEAFF. CDR3 nucleotide sequence: TGTGCCAGCAGTCCCCCCGGGGGCAGGATAAACACTGAAGCTTTCTTT.

This clonotype has ten or more counts. The chain links TRBV6-1 to TRBJ1-2; unclear D gene. Deletions cut 4 bases from V and 8 bases from J, with 20 bases between. The CDR3 has 15 amino acids. Germline V gives CDR1 MNHNS, CDR2 SASEGT. The CDR3 bases are TGTGCCAGCAGTGCGACGGAGGGTACTTCTATGGGCTACACCTTC. It translates to CASSATEGTSMGYTF.